Below, 28 T cell receptor beta chains from the same sample are listed, as sequenced in a study of cytomegalovirus exposure and HLA in healthy donors. 60 Vbeta and 13 Jbeta primers were used in PCR. Only in-frame clones appear in the TCRdb table, and some are missing; sequencing was by immunoSEQ multiplex PCR. The data contain hundreds of thousands of clones, about 77% of them singletons. The source material was PBMCs. The receptors originated from a woman younger than 45 in good health and CMV-seronegative.

The chain couples TRBV18 to TRBJ2-5; 7 bases are shared with TRBD1. The CDR3 runs 14 residues. CDR1 KGHSH and CDR2 LQKENI come from the germline V gene. The V gene end was trimmed by 3 bases and the J gene end by 3 bases; junction bases not matched to a gene: 4. The CDR3 nucleotides are TGTGCCAGCTCACCTTCAACAGGGGAAGAGACCCAGTACTTC. It yields the protein CASSPSTGEETQYF.

J is TRBJ1-5 and V is TRBV19; no definite D call. CDR3 length: 13 amino acids. Per germline, CDR1 LNHDA and CDR2 SQIVND (reference sequence). With 7 bases removed from V and 6 bases from J, the gap between germline ends came to 13 bases. CDR3 bases: TGTGCCAGTAAGTTGGCCGTCAGTCAGCCCCAGCATTTT. Its translation is CASKLAVSQPQHF.

The chain combines TRBV6-5 with TRBJ1-2; TRBD1 might be the D (5 bases). Trimming removed 10 bases from V and 8 bases from J, with 17 bases in between. The CDR3 sequence is 12 residues long. Germline assignment: CDR1 MNHEY and CDR2 SVGAGI. The CDR3 is CATLGGAWGYTF. CDR3 DNA: TGTGCCACCCTCGGCGGGGCTTGGGGCTACACCTTC.

There are a few counts of this clone. The rearrangement uses TRBV20-1 and TRBJ2-7; no reliable D call. Trimming removed 5 bases from V and 10 bases from J, with 15 bases in between. Germline CDR1 DFQATT, CDR2 SNEGSKA (reference sequence). The CDR3 runs to 11 residues. In DNA, the CDR3 is TGCAGTGCTGCCAACCCAGGTTATCAGTACTTC. Translated: CSAANPGYQYF.

This clone was seen a few times. The chain couples TRBV9 to TRBJ2-1; TRBD2 is a possible D gene (5 bases). The germline V gene encodes CDR1 SGDLS and CDR2 YYNGEE. Trimming removed 0 bases from V and 9 bases from J, with 16 bases in between. This CDR3 contains 15 residues. This CDR3 reads CASSVVRGEAGEQFF. CDR3 coding DNA: TGTGCCAGCAGCGTAGTTCGGGGAGAGGCTGGTGAGCAGTTCTTC.

V usage is TRBV19 and J usage is TRBJ1-3; D unclear. Between the trimmed V and J ends, which lost 8 bases and 0 bases, there was a span of 11 bases. CDR3 length equals 14 residues. Germline loops: CDR1 LNHDA, CDR2 SQIVND (reference sequence). The CDR3 DNA is TGTGCCAGTTTAGAGTTGAGCTCTGGAAACACCATATATTTT. It translates to CASLELSSGNTIYF.

The CDR3 loop reads CASSYRGLDTEAFF. The CDR3 region has the DNA TGTGCCAGCAGTTACAGGGGGCTGGACACTGAAGCTTTCTTT. The chain is built from TRBV11-2 and TRBJ1-1, with 9 nucleotides matching TRBD1. The trim removed 6 bases at V and 3 bases at J, leaving 5 bases unmatched. The CDR3 loop spans 14 amino acids. Germline assignment: CDR1 SGHAT and CDR2 FQNNGV. The full variable domain, in which reference TRBV11-2 and TRBJ1-1 provide the parts outside the CDR3, is EAGVAQSPRYKIIEKRQSVAFWCNPISGHATLYWYQQILGQGPKLLIQFQNNGVVDDSQLPKDRFSAERLKGVDSTLKIQPAKLEDSAVYLCASSYRGLDTEAFFGQGTRLTVV.

On this clone: A far larger clone differs by one base, so this is likely a read error. The rearrangement uses TRBV4-2 and TRBJ1-5; D is perhaps TRBD1 (6 bases). Germline values: CDR1 LGHNA, CDR2 YNFKEQ. CDR3 length: 15 residues. Here the CDR3 reads CSSSQDPWGLEAQHF. The CDR3 DNA reads as TGTTCCAGCAGCCAAGACCCCTGGGGGCTGGAGGCCCAGCATTTT.

In regard to this clone: At one boundary the junction diverges from the germline segment, which might be a read error. This chain connects TRBV7-9 to TRBJ2-1, with a tentative D call TRBD2 (7 bases). Germline lookup yields CDR1 SEHNR and CDR2 FQNEAQ (reference sequence). There are 13 residues in the CDR3. CDR3 region: CSSHGGGAGQQFF. As DNA, the CDR3 is TGTTCCAGCCATGGGGGGGGCGCAGGTCAGCAGTTCTTC.

The gene calls are TRBV30 and TRBJ2-2, with D tentatively TRBD2 (6 bases). Germline lookup yields CDR1 GTSNPN and CDR2 SVGIG (reference sequence). Trimming cost V 0 bases and J 1 base, with 9 bases left between them. The CDR3 has 15 amino acids. CDR3 protein: CAWSVPGGNTGELFF. CDR3 bases: TGTGCCTGGAGTGTACCCGGGGGGAACACCGGGGAGCTGTTTTTT.

The chain is built from TRBV7-3 and TRBJ2-3, with 7 bases fitting TRBD2. The CDR3 totals 15 residues. V was clipped by 1 base and J by 4 bases; unmatched bases: 5. The germline gives CDR1 SGHTA, CDR2 FQGTGA. The CDR3 coding sequence is TGTGCCAGCAGCTTAATTCCTGGGAGGGCAGATACGCAGTATTTT. This translates into CASSLIPGRADTQYF.

The chain employs TRBV29-1 and TRBJ1-1, with TRBD1 matching over 7 bases. The CDR3 covers 12 residues. Germline-derived CDR1 and CDR2 are SQVTM and ANQGSEA. Trimming removed 1 base from V and 8 bases from J; junction bases left unmatched: 4. CDR3 sequence: CSVEVTGLEAFF. In nucleotides, the CDR3 is TGCAGCGTTGAAGTGACAGGGCTAGAAGCTTTCTTT.

This clone was observed a few times. The rearrangement joins TRBV2 to TRBJ1-5; no definite D call. This CDR3 spans 13 amino acids. V was pared by 7 bases and J by 6 bases, with 13 bases between. Germline V gives CDR1 SNHLY, CDR2 FYNNEI. The CDR3 DNA reads TGTGCCAGCACTGGAGAAGCTATTCAGCCCCAGCATTTT. This sequence encodes CASTGEAIQPQHF.

The CDR3 region has the DNA TGTGCCAGCAGTGACGGGCGGGGAGAAGTCGACGAGCAGTACTTC. The encoded protein is CASSDGRGEVDEQYF. This rearrangement joins TRBV25-1 to TRBJ2-7; D perhaps matches TRBD2 (6 bases). This CDR3 spans 15 amino acids. Per germline, CDR1 MGHDK and CDR2 SYGVNS. Trimming took off 3 bases at V and 5 bases at J, with 17 bases between the two ends.

The rearrangement links TRBV5-4 to TRBJ2-7; unclear D gene. The V and J ends lost 4 bases and 1 base respectively, with 6 bases between them. The CDR3 loop spans 12 amino acids. Germline-derived CDR1 and CDR2 are SGHNT and YYREEE (reference sequence). CDR3 region: CASSPNSYEQYF. In DNA, the CDR3 is TGTGCCAGCAGCCCTAATTCCTACGAGCAGTACTTC. The full variable domain, its missing parts supplied by reference TRBV5-4 and TRBJ2-7, is ETGVTQSPTHLIKTRGQQVTLRCSSQSGHNTVSWYQQALGQGPQFIFQYYREEENGRGNFPPRFSGLQFPNYSSELNVNALELDDSALYLCASSPNSYEQYFGPGTRLTVT.

This clone has only a few counts. The V call is TRBV29-1, the J call TRBJ1-1; a weak D match, TRBD1 (5 bases). This CDR3 has 13 residues. Trimming removed 3 bases from V and 1 base from J, with 9 bases in between. Germline V gene lookup returns CDR1 SQVTM and CDR2 ANQGSEA. The CDR3 DNA reads as TGCAGCGTTGAGGGAACAGGGAACACTGAAGCTTTCTTT. Residues: CSVEGTGNTEAFF.

The CDR3 here is CASSYWDREKDEQFF. The CDR3 coding sequence is TGTGCCAGCAGTTATTGGGACAGGGAGAAGGATGAGCAGTTCTTC. V usage is TRBV6-6 and J usage is TRBJ2-1; the match to TRBD1 covers 9 bases. The germline V gene encodes CDR1 MNHNY and CDR2 SVGAGI (reference sequence). With V trimmed by 3 bases and J by 8 bases, 8 bases remained unmatched. There are 15 residues in the CDR3.

The rearrangement links TRBV5-5 to TRBJ1-1; a possible D gene is TRBD1 (5 bases). Germline V CDR1 and CDR2: SGHKS, YYEKEE (reference sequence). The CDR3 has 15 amino acids. Trimming stripped 1 base from V and 3 bases from J, with 13 bases between. This CDR3 reads CASSLSGGRYTEAFF. For the CDR3, the DNA is TGTGCCAGCAGCTTGTCGGGGGGACGGTACACTGAAGCTTTCTTT. Full variable domain (outside the CDR3, taken from reference TRBV5-5 and TRBJ1-1): DAGVTQSPTHLIKTRGQQVTLRCSPISGHKSVSWYQQVLGQGPQFIFQYYEKEERGRGNFPDRFSARQFPNYSSELNVNALLLGDSALYLCASSLSGGRYTEAFFGQGTRLTVV.

This clone appeared a few times. The V and J genes are TRBV7-9 and TRBJ2-7; possible D gene TRBD2, 6 bases. Trimming took off 5 bases at V and 3 bases at J, with 8 bases between the two ends. Per germline, CDR1 SEHNR and CDR2 FQNEAQ (reference sequence). The CDR3 totals 12 residues. The CDR3 DNA sequence: TGTGCCAGCAGCCCCGGGGGCTACGAGCAGTACTTC. As protein: CASSPGGYEQYF.

The V and J genes are TRBV9 and TRBJ2-5; TRBD2 matches 9 bases. With 0 bases clipped from V and 0 bases from J, the junction kept 15 bases outside the gene matches. The CDR3 has 20 residues. Germline lookup yields CDR1 SGDLS and CDR2 YYNGEE. Here the CDR3 reads CASSVATGVAGALYQETQYF. The CDR3 coding sequence is TGTGCCAGCAGCGTAGCTACTGGGGTAGCGGGGGCCTTGTACCAAGAGACCCAGTACTTC.

The chain recombines TRBV6-5 with TRBJ1-6; D gene ambiguous. The CDR3 consists of 13 residues. Germline V gene sequence: CDR1 MNHEY, CDR2 SVGAGI. CDR3 coding DNA: TGTGACTCCTCGGGATCCTATAATTCACCCCTCCACTTT. It is translated as CDSSGSYNSPLHF.

This clone has only a few counts. The chain couples TRBV4-2 to TRBJ1-2; TRBD1 is a possible D gene (6 bases). V lost 5 bases and J lost 3, with 16 bases in between. This CDR3 is 15 amino acids long. Germline V gives CDR1 LGHNA, CDR2 YNFKEQ. The chain's CDR3 is CASSETQGSHYGYTF. The CDR3 DNA reads as TGTGCCAGCAGCGAAACACAGGGTTCGCACTATGGCTACACCTTC.

The genes are TRBV5-1 and TRBJ2-2; D gene uncertain. This CDR3 has 13 residues. V dropped 5 bases and J dropped 4 bases, with 9 bases sitting between them. Per the germline V gene, CDR1 is SGHRS and CDR2 is YFSETQ. As DNA, the CDR3 is TGCGCCAGCAGGGCCGTCCCCACCGGGGAGCTGTTTTTT. This gives the protein CASRAVPTGELFF.

The chain has TRBV7-6 and TRBJ2-5; D is ambiguous. CDR1 and CDR2 from the germline V gene are SGHVS and FNYEAQ. Deletions cut 5 bases from V and 1 base from J, with 8 bases between. The CDR3 contains 13 residues. CDR3 in amino acids: CASSPRVQETQYF. The CDR3 nucleotides read TGTGCCAGCAGCCCACGGGTCCAAGAGACCCAGTACTTC. Full variable domain (remainder filled in from reference TRBV7-6 and TRBJ2-5): GAGVSQSPRYKVTKRGQDVALRCDPISGHVSLYWYRQALGQGPEFLTYFNYEAQQDKSGLPNDRFSAERPEGSISTLTIQRTEQRDSAMYRCASSPRVQETQYFGPGTRLLVL.

The gene calls are TRBV4-1 and TRBJ2-5; tentative D call: TRBD1 (8 bases). V was trimmed by 1 base and J by 5 bases, leaving 11 bases between them. Germline CDR1 MGHRA, CDR2 YSYEKL. This CDR3 is built from 14 residues. CDR3 sequence: CASSQVQGGETQYF. The CDR3 nucleotides are TGCGCCAGCAGCCAAGTACAGGGGGGGGAGACCCAGTACTTC.

The CDR3 here is CSVGRGASYEQYF. The CDR3 region has the DNA TGCAGCGTTGGGCGGGGCGCCTCCTACGAGCAGTACTTC. This sequence joins TRBV29-1 and TRBJ2-7; D is perhaps TRBD2 (6 bases). Trimming removed 4 bases at V and 0 bases at J, with 10 bases between. Germline V lookup: CDR1 SQVTM, CDR2 ANQGSEA. The CDR3 length is 13 residues.

The chain recombines TRBV7-9 with TRBJ2-2; the D gene is possibly TRBD2 (6 bases). The CDR3 is 15 residues long. V gave up 4 bases and J gave up 1 base, with 10 bases separating them. Looked up from germline, CDR1 is SEHNR and CDR2 is FQNEAQ (reference sequence). DNA for the CDR3: TGTGCCAGCAGCTCGGGACTGGGGAACACCGGGGAGCTGTTTTTT. This codes for CASSSGLGNTGELFF.

This chain joins TRBV7-3 and TRBJ2-5; D is perhaps TRBD2 (6 bases). There are 13 residues in the CDR3. Trimming shortened V by 5 bases and J by 2 bases, and 9 bases separated the two germline ends. The germline CDR1 and CDR2 sequences are SGHTA and FQGTGA. Here the CDR3 DNA reads TGTGCCAGCAGCCGCGGGGAGCAAGAGACCCAGTACTTC. This encodes CASSRGEQETQYF.